This T cell receptor (beta chain) was found in a study of T cells after yellow fever vaccination. 5'RACE template switching generated TCR cDNA, adding a universal primer site and UMIs. Using its own MiXCR run on the 5' RACE reads, TCRdb lists one record per CDR3 protein. Found here are approximately 610,000 distinct CDR3 sequences, about a sixth of them singletons; the top ten hold approximately 15%. Trimming shortened V by 4 bases and J by 7 bases, and 19 bases separated the two germline ends. The CDR3 totals 15 residues. Germline CDR1 and CDR2: LGHNA and YSLEER. This clonotype occurred a few times. The J gene is TRBJ1-2, the V gene TRBV4-3; D is undetermined. The sequencing here drew on PBMCs, taken about 5 days after the first yellow fever vaccination. The origin of this receptor is a man younger than 35 who received the YFV17D yellow fever vaccine. The DNA for the CDR3 is TGCGCCAGCAGCCCCCGGCTGTCCGCTCTTTTTGGCTACACCTTC. Translated, it gives CASSPRLSALFGYTF.